These 15 T cell receptor beta chains originate from one sample sequenced in a study of blood T cell repertoires in COVID-19. Profiled with immunoSEQ multiplex PCR; TCRdb holds only in-frame clones, not every one. The sample includes fewer than 350,000 clones, roughly 89% of them seen just once. Input material: PBMCs or T cells enriched from blood (not recorded which). The receptors stem from a woman aged 40 to 50 who had recovered from COVID-19.

The chain joins TRBV18 to TRBJ2-7, with D perhaps TRBD1 (5 bases). Trimming removed 2 bases at V and 11 bases at J, with 16 bases between. This CDR3 is built from 13 residues. CDR1 KGHSH and CDR2 LQKENI come from the germline V gene. This chain's CDR3 is CASSPIDGRVKYF. The CDR3 DNA follows: TGTGCCAGCTCACCAATAGATGGCAGGGTGAAGTACTTC.

The rearrangement links TRBV6-6 to TRBJ2-2; the D gene is possibly TRBD1 (6 bases). The V end was cut by 4 bases, the J end by 5 bases, with 14 bases between. Germline V gene data show CDR1 as MNHNY and CDR2 as SVGAGI (reference sequence). CDR3 length: 15 amino acids. The CDR3 protein is CASSSGQTNTGELFF. As DNA, the CDR3 is TGTGCCAGCAGTTCAGGACAGACAAATACCGGGGAGCTGTTTTTT.

This clone was observed a single time. The chain couples TRBV28 to TRBJ1-5, with D possibly TRBD1 on 5 matching bases. This CDR3 has 15 amino acids. The V end was cut by 2 bases, the J end by 7 bases, with 15 bases between. Germline CDR1 and CDR2: MDHEN and SYDVKM. Written as DNA, the CDR3 is TGTGCCAGCAGTTTAAAGCCAGGGCGGGGGCAGCCCCAGCATTTT. Its translation: CASSLKPGRGQPQHF.

V gene TRBV19 combines with J gene TRBJ1-2; D gene unclear. This CDR3 has 13 amino acids. Germline values: CDR1 LNHDA, CDR2 SQIVND (reference sequence). V was clipped by 6 bases and J by 8 bases, with 16 bases between them. CDR3 sequence (DNA): TGTGCCAGTAGACCTCTTCCAAGCGGGGGCTACACCTTC. Translation: CASRPLPSGGYTF.

J is TRBJ2-7 and V is TRBV5-1; 11 nucleotides agree with TRBD1. V shed 3 bases, J shed 2 bases, and the junction held 4 bases outside the gene matches. Per the germline V gene, CDR1 is SGHRS and CDR2 is YFSETQ. The CDR3 has 15 amino acids. The CDR3 is CASSSGTGGTYEQYF. Here the CDR3 DNA reads TGCGCCAGCAGCTCAGGGACAGGGGGTACCTACGAGCAGTACTTC.

The chain uses TRBV5-4 and TRBJ2-3; D is possibly TRBD2 (5 bases). CDR3 size: 16 residues. The V end was cut by 3 bases, the J end by 2 bases, with 16 bases between. CDR1 and CDR2 (germline): SGHNT, YYREEE (reference sequence). CDR3 amino acids: CASSSYLAEATDTQYF. DNA for the CDR3: TGTGCCAGCAGCTCATATCTCGCGGAGGCCACAGATACGCAGTATTTT.

The J gene is TRBJ2-3, the V gene TRBV7-9; possible D gene TRBD2, 6 bases. Germline loops: CDR1 SEHNR, CDR2 FQNEAQ (reference sequence). With 6 bases removed from V and 6 bases from J, the gap between germline ends came to 19 bases. This CDR3 is built from 15 residues. CDR3 amino acids: CASRPTGLPPDTQYF. DNA for the CDR3: TGTGCCAGCAGACCCACGGGACTCCCCCCGGATACGCAGTATTTT.

V usage is TRBV2 and J usage is TRBJ1-2; possible D gene TRBD1, 6 bases. Germline lookup yields CDR1 SNHLY and CDR2 FYNNEI. Trimming left V 7 bases short and J 0 bases short, with 12 bases between. The CDR3 extends over 14 amino acids. The CDR3 sequence is CASNLDSANYGYTF. Written as DNA, the CDR3 is TGTGCCAGCAACTTGGACAGCGCTAACTATGGCTACACCTTC.

Here the CDR3 reads CASSQPGTGLGEQYF. For the CDR3, the DNA is TGTGCCAGCAGCCAGCCCGGGACTGGGTTAGGTGAGCAGTACTTC. The V gene is TRBV4-2, the J gene TRBJ2-7, with D maybe TRBD2 (6 bases). CDR1 LGHNA and CDR2 YNFKEQ come from the germline V gene. CDR3 length equals 15 residues. V lost 3 bases and J lost 7, with 19 bases in between.

The chain employs TRBV10-1 and TRBJ2-7; D gene uncertain. This CDR3 is built from 16 residues. The germline gives CDR1 WNHNN, CDR2 SYGVQD (reference sequence). The ends were cut back, 10 bases at V and 2 bases at J, with 24 bases in the middle. The CDR3 spells CATSRKMKDGAYEQYF. The CDR3 nucleotides read TGCGCCACCTCACGAAAAATGAAAGACGGAGCCTACGAGCAGTACTTC.

About this clone: The same CDR3 arises from other DNA sequences in this sample as well. V and J are TRBV28 and TRBJ2-5, with 7 positions matching TRBD1. CDR1 MDHEN and CDR2 SYDVKM come from the germline V gene. The trim removed 3 bases at V and 4 bases at J, leaving 14 bases unmatched. CDR3 length: 17 amino acids. Written as DNA, the CDR3 is TGTGCCAGCAGTTTGTTCCTAACAGGGGTGTCGCGAGAGACCCAGTACTTC. Its protein is CASSLFLTGVSRETQYF.

This chain uses TRBV28 with TRBJ2-7; 7 bases align to TRBD2. CDR1 is MDHEN and CDR2 is SYDVKM in the germline V gene. CDR3 length: 14 residues. J gave up 0 bases and V 6 bases, and 5 bases lay outside the gene matches. CDR3 bases: TGTGCCAGCAGAACACCTAGCGGCTCCTACGAGCAGTACTTC. It translates to CASRTPSGSYEQYF.

The CDR3 bases are TGTGCCAGCACCAGAAACGCGGCCGCTTATAATTCACCCCTCCACTTT. It encodes CASTRNAAAYNSPLHF. This chain connects TRBV7-9 to TRBJ1-6; D remains unclear. In germline, CDR1 is SEHNR, CDR2 FQNEAQ (reference sequence). The CDR3 contains 16 residues. V lost 7 bases and J lost 4, with 17 bases in between.

The chain employs TRBV29-1 and TRBJ2-5; D is unresolved. This CDR3 region has 13 residues. Trimming removed 7 bases at V and 2 bases at J, with 14 bases between. The germline CDR1 and CDR2 sequences are SQVTM and ANQGSEA. CDR3 DNA: TGCAGCGCCACCCAGCGAGTTCAAGAGACCCAGTACTTC. Translating it yields CSATQRVQETQYF.

This rearrangement joins TRBV19 to TRBJ2-6; D remains ambiguous. V was shortened by 6 bases and J by 0 bases, with 9 bases between the two germline ends. The CDR3 is 15 residues long. The V gene's germline CDR1 is LNHDA and CDR2 SQIVND (reference sequence). CDR3 coding DNA: TGTGCCAGTAGCGAGGAAACCTCTGGGGCCAACGTCCTGACTTTC. As protein: CASSEETSGANVLTF.